This T cell receptor (beta chain) was observed in a study of monozygotic twins with inflammatory bowel disease. Germline assignment: CDR1 SGHTA and CDR2 FQGTGA. CDR3 length equals 16 residues. Total RNA from whole blood was isolated with no T cell sorting. TCRalpha and TCRbeta cDNA went through two nested PCRs of roughly 15 and 9 cycles. TCRdb re-called the 5' RACE reads and shows each CDR3 protein once, DNA omitted. This sample carries about 300,000 distinct CDR3 sequences, with approximately 5.4% going to the ten biggest clones. Sequenced material: blood. This clonotype was obtained from a human donor with ulcerative colitis or Crohn's disease, or a healthy co-twin of an affected twin (not recorded which). This rearrangement joins TRBV7-3 to TRBJ2-3; TCRdb returns TRBD1, unconfirmable since there is no DNA. Here the CDR3 reads CASSPNAAGGTDTQYF. The variable domain in full, completed from reference TRBV7-3 and TRBJ2-3, reads GAGVSQTPSNKVTEKGKYVELRCDPISGHTALYWYRQSLGQGPEFLIYFQGTGAADDSGLPNDRFFAVRPEGSVSTLKIQRTERGDSAVYLCASSPNAAGGTDTQYFGPGTRLTVL.